The next 9 T cell receptor beta chains were all read from a single sample in a study of T cells in Graves' hyperthyroidism and ophthalmopathy. Researchers took RNA transcripts and amplified the TCR beta CDR3 regions from them. The study used the HTBI primer set for a first-round RT-PCR of the TCR CDR3. TCRdb passed the multiplex PCR reads through MiXCR, listing each CDR3 protein once. The sample lists hundreds of thousands of distinct CDR3 sequences, 15% to 20% occurring once. Material for sequencing was blood. Source of these receptors: a woman aged 18-30 years with Graves' ophthalmopathy.

In regard to this clonotype: At one of its ends the junction is not consistent with the germline gene, which may arise from a read error. The rearrangement joins TRBV7-9 to TRBJ1-5, with D unclear. Germline V gene lookup returns CDR1 SEHNR and CDR2 FQNEAQ (reference sequence). This CDR3 region has 15 residues. The CDR3 region is CASSLESGSNQPQRF. In DNA, the CDR3 is TGTGCCAGCAGCTTAGAGTCAGGAAGCAATCAGCCCCAGCGTTTT.

This clonotype was counted ten times or more. The chain recombines TRBV7-6 with TRBJ2-1, with 12 bases aligning to TRBD2. This CDR3 contains 15 residues. The V and J ends lost 2 bases and 9 bases, in that order; junction bases with no gene match: 5. Germline assignment: CDR1 SGHVS and CDR2 FNYEAQ. Written as DNA, the CDR3 is TGTGCCAGCAGCTTAAGCCTAGCGGGAGGGGGTGAGCAGTTCTTC. It translates to CASSLSLAGGGEQFF.

This clonotype was found many times. V gene TRBV24-1 combines with J gene TRBJ1-1, with 9 bases fitting TRBD1. CDR3 length: 18 amino acids. The germline V gene encodes CDR1 KGHDR and CDR2 SFDVKD. J gave up 4 bases and V 0 bases, and 11 bases lay outside the gene matches. The CDR3 loop is CATSDLQVGTGSATEAFF. The CDR3 DNA follows: TGTGCCACCAGTGATTTGCAGGTGGGGACAGGGTCGGCCACTGAAGCTTTCTTT.

Turning to this clonotype: This may stem from a read error, because a much larger clone lies one nucleotide away. The chain employs TRBV9 and TRBJ2-7; D is undetermined. V dropped 3 bases and J dropped 3 bases, with 13 bases sitting between them. The CDR3 sequence is 14 residues long. Germline V lookup: CDR1 SGDLS, CDR2 YYNGEE. CDR3 protein: CASSAAPDNYEQYF. The CDR3 nucleotides read TGTGCCAGCAGCGCAGCTCCGGATAACTACGAGCAGTACTTC.

This clonotype was counted between two and nine times. DNA of the CDR3: TGTGCCAGCAGCTTGTACGCGACTAGCAGAAACACCGGGGAGCTGTTTTTT. This codes for CASSLYATSRNTGELFF. J is TRBJ2-2 and V is TRBV5-8, with 7 bases that match TRBD2. Per germline, CDR1 SGHTS and CDR2 YDEGEE. This CDR3 has 17 residues. The junction had 8 bases not matched to a gene; V was cut back by 1 base and J by 2 bases.

The sample holds many counts of this clonotype. The CDR3 region has the DNA TGTGCCAGCAATACATGGACTAGCGGGACTATCTTGGCTGAGCAGTTCTTC. Residues: CASNTWTSGTILAEQFF. This chain connects TRBV5-6 to TRBJ2-1; 12 bases are shared with TRBD2. This CDR3 comprises 17 residues. The trim removed 6 bases at V and 9 bases at J, leaving 16 bases unmatched. CDR1 and CDR2 (germline): SGHDT, YYEEEE. Drawing the rest from reference TRBV5-6 and TRBJ2-1, the complete variable domain is DAGVTQSPTHLIKTRGQQVTLRCSPKSGHDTVSWYQQALGQGPQFIFQYYEEEERQRGNFPDRFSGHQFPNYSSELNVNALLLGDSALYLCASNTWTSGTILAEQFFGPGTRLTVL.

This clonotype was counted ten times or more. The chain links TRBV28 to TRBJ2-1; TRBD2 matches 13 bases. In germline, CDR1 is MDHEN, CDR2 SYDVKM. The V segment lost 3 bases and the J segment 7 bases; nucleotides outside the gene matches: 6. The CDR3 is 16 amino acids. CDR3 sequence (DNA): TGTGCCAGCAGTTTTACCGGACTAGCGGGAGCTAATGAGCAGTTCTTC. It yields the protein CASSFTGLAGANEQFF.

The chain has TRBV6-4 and TRBJ1-6; TRBD1 agrees at 7 bases. CDR1 MRHNA and CDR2 SNTAGT come from the germline V gene. The trim removed 4 bases at V and 1 base at J, leaving 1 base unmatched. The CDR3 runs to 15 residues. CDR3 sequence (DNA): TGTGCCAGCAGTGTGACAGGGTCCTATAATTCACCCCTCCACTTT. Protein product: CASSVTGSYNSPLHF.

In its sample, this clonotype was seen a few times. This chain connects TRBV30 to TRBJ2-7; D unresolved. Trimming stripped 2 bases from V and 2 bases from J, with 7 bases between. The CDR3 totals 12 residues. Germline V gene lookup returns CDR1 GTSNPN and CDR2 SVGIG (reference sequence). CDR3 DNA sequence: TGTGCCTGGAGTACGGAGACCTACGAGCAGTACTTC. Its protein is CAWSTETYEQYF.